Sequencing of this T cell receptor (beta chain) was carried out in a study of radiation and T cells in renal cell carcinoma. The length of the CDR3 is 14 residues. The germline V and J ends were trimmed by 0 bases and 9 bases, with 12 bases remaining between them. Germline-derived CDR1 and CDR2 are KGHSH and LQKENI. Described time point: blood 4 weeks post-SBRT, at nephrectomy. The treatment is: 15 Gy SBRT to primary tumor, nephrectomy 4 weeks later. Using immunoSEQ multiplex PCR, the repertoire was profiled, and TCRdb retains in-frame clones only, with some absent. The sample lists around 99,000 clones; approximately 82% were seen once.

The sequencing here drew on blood, taken from a patient whose treatment included radiotherapy and nephrectomy. The receptor's source is a man aged 55 to 70 with renal cell carcinoma. V and J are TRBV18 and TRBJ2-1; no firm D call. CDR3 nucleotides: TGTGCCAGCTCACCACCCGTTTCCGGCGGTGAGCAGTTCTTC. It codes for CASSPPVSGGEQFF.